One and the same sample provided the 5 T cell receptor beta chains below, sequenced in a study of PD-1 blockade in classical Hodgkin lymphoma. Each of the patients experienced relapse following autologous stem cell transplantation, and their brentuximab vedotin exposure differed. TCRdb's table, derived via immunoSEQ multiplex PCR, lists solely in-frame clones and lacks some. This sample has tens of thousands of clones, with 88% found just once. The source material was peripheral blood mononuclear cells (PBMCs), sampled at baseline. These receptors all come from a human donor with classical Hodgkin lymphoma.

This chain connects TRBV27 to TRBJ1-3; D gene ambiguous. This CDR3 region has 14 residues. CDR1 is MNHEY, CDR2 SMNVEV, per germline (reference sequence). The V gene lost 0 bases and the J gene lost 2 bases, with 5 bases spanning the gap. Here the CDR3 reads CASSLSGTGNTIYF. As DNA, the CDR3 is TGTGCCAGCAGTTTATCGGGAACTGGAAACACCATATATTTT.

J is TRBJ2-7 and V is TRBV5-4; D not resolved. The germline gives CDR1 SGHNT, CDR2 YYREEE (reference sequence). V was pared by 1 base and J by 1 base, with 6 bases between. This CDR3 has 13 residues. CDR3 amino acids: CASSLTASYEQYF. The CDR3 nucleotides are TGTGCCAGCAGCTTGACAGCTTCCTACGAGCAGTACTTC.

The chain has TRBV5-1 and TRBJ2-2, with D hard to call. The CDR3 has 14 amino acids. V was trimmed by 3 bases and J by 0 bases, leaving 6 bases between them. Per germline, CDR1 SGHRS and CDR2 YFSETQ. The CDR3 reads CASSSLANTGELFF. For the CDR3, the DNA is TGCGCCAGCAGCTCCCTAGCGAACACCGGGGAGCTGTTTTTT.

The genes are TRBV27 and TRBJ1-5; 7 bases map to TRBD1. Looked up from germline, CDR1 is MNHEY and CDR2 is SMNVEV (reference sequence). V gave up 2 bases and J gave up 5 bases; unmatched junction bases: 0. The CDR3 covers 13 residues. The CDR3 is CASSLQGDQPQHF. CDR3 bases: TGTGCCAGCAGTTTACAGGGGGATCAGCCCCAGCATTTT.

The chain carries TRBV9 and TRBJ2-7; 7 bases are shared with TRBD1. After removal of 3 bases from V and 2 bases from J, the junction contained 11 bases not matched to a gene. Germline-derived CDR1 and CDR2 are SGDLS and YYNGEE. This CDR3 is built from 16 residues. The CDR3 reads CASSAYRGANPYEQYF. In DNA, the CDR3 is TGTGCCAGCAGCGCATACAGGGGCGCTAACCCCTACGAGCAGTACTTC.